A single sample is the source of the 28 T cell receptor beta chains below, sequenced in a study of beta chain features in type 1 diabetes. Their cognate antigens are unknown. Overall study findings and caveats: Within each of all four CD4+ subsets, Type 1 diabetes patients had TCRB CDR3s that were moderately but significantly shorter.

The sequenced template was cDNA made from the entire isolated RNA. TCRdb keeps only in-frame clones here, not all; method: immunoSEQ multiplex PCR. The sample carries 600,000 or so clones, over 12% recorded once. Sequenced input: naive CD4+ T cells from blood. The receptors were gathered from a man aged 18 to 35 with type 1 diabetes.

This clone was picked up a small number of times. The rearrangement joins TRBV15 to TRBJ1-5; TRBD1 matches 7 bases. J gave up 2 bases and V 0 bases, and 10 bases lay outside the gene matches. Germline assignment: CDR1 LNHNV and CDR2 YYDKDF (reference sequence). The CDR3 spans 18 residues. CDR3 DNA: TGTGCCACCAGCAGAGAACACAGGGGCAGGTTTGGCAATCAGCCCCAGCATTTT. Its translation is CATSREHRGRFGNQPQHF.

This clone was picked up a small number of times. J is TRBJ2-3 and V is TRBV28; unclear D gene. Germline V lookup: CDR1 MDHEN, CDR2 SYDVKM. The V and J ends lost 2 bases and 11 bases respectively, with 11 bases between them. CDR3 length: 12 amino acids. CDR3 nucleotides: TGTGCCAGCAGTTTACGCGGTGTGATGCAGTATTTT. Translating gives CASSLRGVMQYF.

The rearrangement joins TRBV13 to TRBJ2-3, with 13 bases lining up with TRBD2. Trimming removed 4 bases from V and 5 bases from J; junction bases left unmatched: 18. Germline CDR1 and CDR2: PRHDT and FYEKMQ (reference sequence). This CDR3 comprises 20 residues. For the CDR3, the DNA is TGTGCCAGCAGCTCGGACTGGACTAGCGGGAGATGGAGTGGGGTAGATACGCAGTATTTT. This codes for CASSSDWTSGRWSGVDTQYF.

The CDR3 loop is CASSFVHTGELFF. DNA of the CDR3: TGTGCCAGCAGTTTCGTGCACACCGGGGAGCTGTTTTTT. The chain has TRBV28 and TRBJ2-2, with D uncertain. Germline loops: CDR1 MDHEN, CDR2 SYDVKM. This CDR3 has 13 residues. Trimming cost V 3 bases and J 3 bases, with 5 bases left between them.

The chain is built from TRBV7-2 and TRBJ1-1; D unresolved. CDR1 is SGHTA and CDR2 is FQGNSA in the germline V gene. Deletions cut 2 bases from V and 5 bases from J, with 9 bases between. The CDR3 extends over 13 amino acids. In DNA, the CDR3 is TGTGCCAGCAGCTTAAGGAGGGAAACTGAAGCTTTCTTT. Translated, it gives CASSLRRETEAFF.

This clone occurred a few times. The CDR3 reads CASSLQGPSYEQYF. DNA for the CDR3: TGTGCCAGCAGCCTACAGGGCCCAAGCTACGAGCAGTACTTC. The chain couples TRBV7-9 to TRBJ2-7; TRBD1 might be the D (6 bases). In germline, CDR1 is SEHNR, CDR2 FQNEAQ (reference sequence). There are 14 residues in the CDR3. V dropped 5 bases and J dropped 3 bases, with 14 bases sitting between them.

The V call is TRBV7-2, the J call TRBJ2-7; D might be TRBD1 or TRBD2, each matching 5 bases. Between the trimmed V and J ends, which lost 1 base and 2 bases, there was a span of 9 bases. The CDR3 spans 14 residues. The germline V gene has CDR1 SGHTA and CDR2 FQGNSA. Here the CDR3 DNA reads TGTGCCAGCAGCTTAGTAGAGGGACCCTACGAGCAGTACTTC. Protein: CASSLVEGPYEQYF.

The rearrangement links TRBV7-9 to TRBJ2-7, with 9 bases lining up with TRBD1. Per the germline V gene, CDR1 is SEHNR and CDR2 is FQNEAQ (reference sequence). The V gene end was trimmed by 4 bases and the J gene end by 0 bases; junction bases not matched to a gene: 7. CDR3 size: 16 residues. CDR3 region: CASSSTGQGSSYEQYF. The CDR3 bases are TGTGCCAGCAGCTCGACCGGACAGGGGAGCTCCTACGAGCAGTACTTC.

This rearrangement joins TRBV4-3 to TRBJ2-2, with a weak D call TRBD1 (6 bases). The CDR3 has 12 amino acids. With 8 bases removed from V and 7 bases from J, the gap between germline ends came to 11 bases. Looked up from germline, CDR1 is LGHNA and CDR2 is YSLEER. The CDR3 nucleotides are TGCGCCAGCGGACAGACAGGCGGGGAGCTGTTTTTT. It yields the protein CASGQTGGELFF.

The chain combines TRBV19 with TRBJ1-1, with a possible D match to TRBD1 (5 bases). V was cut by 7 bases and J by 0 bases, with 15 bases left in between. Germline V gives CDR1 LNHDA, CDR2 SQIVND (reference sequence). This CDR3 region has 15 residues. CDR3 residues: CASTLGENLNTEAFF. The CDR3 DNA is TGTGCCAGTACATTGGGGGAGAACTTGAACACTGAAGCTTTCTTT.

For the CDR3, the DNA is TGTGCCAGCTCGGAGTTCAATGAGCAGTTCTTC. Encoded protein: CASSEFNEQFF. The chain couples TRBV7-2 to TRBJ2-1; D not resolved. Trimming took 8 bases from V and 6 from J, leaving 8 bases between them. The CDR3 totals 11 residues. Germline assignment: CDR1 SGHTA and CDR2 FQGNSA.

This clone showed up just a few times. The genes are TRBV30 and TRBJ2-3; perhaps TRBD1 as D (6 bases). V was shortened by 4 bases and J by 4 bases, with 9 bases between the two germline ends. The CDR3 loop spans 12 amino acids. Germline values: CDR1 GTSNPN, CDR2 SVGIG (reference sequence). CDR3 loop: CAWNQGSDTQYF. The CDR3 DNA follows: TGTGCCTGGAACCAGGGGTCAGATACGCAGTATTTT.

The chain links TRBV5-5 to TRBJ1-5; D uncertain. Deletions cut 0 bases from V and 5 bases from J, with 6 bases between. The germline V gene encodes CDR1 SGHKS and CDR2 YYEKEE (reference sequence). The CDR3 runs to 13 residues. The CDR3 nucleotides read TGTGCCAGCAGCTTGGAAATTTATCAGCCCCAGCATTTT. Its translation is CASSLEIYQPQHF.

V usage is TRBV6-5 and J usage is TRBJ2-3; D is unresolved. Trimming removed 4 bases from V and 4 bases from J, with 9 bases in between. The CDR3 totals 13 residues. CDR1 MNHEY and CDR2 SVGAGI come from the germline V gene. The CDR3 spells CASSWYPADTQYF. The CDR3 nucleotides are TGTGCCAGCAGTTGGTACCCAGCAGATACGCAGTATTTT.

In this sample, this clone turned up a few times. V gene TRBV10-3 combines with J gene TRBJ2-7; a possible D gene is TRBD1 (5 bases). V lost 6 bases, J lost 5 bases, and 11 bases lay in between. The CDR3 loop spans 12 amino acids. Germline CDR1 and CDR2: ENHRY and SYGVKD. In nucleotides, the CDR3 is TGTGCCATCAGCAGGGTGTCTGACGAGCAGTACTTC. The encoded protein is CAISRVSDEQYF.

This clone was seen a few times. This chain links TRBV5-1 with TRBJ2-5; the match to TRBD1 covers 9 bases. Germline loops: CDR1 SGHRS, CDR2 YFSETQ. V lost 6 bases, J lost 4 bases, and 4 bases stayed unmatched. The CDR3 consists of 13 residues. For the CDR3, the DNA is TGCGCCAGCAACCCGGACAGGGGAGAGACCCAGTACTTC. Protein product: CASNPDRGETQYF.

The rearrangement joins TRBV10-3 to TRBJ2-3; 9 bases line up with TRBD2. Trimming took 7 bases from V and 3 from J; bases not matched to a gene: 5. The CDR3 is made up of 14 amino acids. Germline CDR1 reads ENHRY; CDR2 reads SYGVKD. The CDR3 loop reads CAITRGGGTDTQYF. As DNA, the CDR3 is TGTGCCATCACGCGGGGGGGCGGGACAGATACGCAGTATTTT.

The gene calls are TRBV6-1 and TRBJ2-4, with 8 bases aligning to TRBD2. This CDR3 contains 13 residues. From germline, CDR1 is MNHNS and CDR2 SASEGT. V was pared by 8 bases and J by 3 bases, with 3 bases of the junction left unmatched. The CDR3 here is CASVLADKNIQYF. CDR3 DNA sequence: TGTGCCAGCGTACTAGCGGACAAAAACATTCAGTACTTC.

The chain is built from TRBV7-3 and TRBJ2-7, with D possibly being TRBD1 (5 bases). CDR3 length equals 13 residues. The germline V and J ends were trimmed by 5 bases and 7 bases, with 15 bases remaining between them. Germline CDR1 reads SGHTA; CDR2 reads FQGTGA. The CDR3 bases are TGTGCCAGCAGCCGACAGCCCAAGGAGGAGCAGTACTTC. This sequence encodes CASSRQPKEEQYF.

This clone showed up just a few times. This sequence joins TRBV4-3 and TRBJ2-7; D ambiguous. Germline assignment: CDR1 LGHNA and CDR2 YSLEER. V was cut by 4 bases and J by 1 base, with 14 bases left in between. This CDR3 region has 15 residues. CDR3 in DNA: TGCGCCAGCAGCCCCTACCCCCGGGCATCCTACGAGCAGTACTTC. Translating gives CASSPYPRASYEQYF.

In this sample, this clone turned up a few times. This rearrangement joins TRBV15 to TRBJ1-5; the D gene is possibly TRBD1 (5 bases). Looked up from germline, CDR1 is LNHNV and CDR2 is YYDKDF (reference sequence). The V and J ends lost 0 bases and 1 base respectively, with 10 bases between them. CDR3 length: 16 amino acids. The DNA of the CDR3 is TGTGCCACCAGCAGAGATCTGGGGGAGAGCAATCAGCCCCAGCATTTT. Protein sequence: CATSRDLGESNQPQHF.

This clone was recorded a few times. CDR3 DNA: TGTGCCAGCAGCTTACGCGAAGCCCCGAACACCGGGGAGCTGTTTTTT. It translates to CASSLREAPNTGELFF. V gene TRBV7-9 combines with J gene TRBJ2-2, with D unclear. The CDR3 runs 16 residues. In germline, CDR1 is SEHNR, CDR2 FQNEAQ (reference sequence). Trimming removed 2 bases at V and 0 bases at J, with 10 bases between.

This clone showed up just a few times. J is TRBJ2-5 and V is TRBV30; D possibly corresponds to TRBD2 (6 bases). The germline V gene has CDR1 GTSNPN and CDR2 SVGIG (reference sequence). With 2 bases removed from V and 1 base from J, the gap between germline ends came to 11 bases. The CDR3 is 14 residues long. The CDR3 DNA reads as TGTGCCTGGAGTCCGGGGACTGCCCAAGAGACCCAGTACTTC. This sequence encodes CAWSPGTAQETQYF. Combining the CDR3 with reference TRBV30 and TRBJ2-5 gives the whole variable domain SQTIHQWPATLVQPVGSPLSLECTVEGTSNPNLYWYRQAAGRGLQLLFYSVGIGQISSEVPQNLSASRPQDRQFILSSKKLLLSDSGFYLCAWSPGTAQETQYFGPGTRLLVL.

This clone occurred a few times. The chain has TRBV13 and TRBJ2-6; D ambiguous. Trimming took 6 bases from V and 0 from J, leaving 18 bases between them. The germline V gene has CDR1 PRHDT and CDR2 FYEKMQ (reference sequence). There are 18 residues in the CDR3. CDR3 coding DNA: TGTGCCAGCAGACCCACCCCGCGACTTAGCTCTGGGGCCAACGTCCTGACTTTC. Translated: CASRPTPRLSSGANVLTF.

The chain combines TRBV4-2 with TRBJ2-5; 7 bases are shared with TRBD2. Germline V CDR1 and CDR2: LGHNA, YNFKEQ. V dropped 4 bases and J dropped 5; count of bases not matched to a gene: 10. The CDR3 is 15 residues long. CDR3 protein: CASSPRWEGRETQYF. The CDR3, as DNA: TGTGCCAGCAGCCCCCGGTGGGAGGGGCGGGAGACCCAGTACTTC.

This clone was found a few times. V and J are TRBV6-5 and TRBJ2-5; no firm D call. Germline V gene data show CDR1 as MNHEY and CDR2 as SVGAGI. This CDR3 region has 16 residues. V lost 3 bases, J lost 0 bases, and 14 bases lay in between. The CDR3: CASSYLGFIDQETQYF. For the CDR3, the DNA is TGTGCCAGCAGTTATCTCGGGTTCATAGACCAAGAGACCCAGTACTTC.

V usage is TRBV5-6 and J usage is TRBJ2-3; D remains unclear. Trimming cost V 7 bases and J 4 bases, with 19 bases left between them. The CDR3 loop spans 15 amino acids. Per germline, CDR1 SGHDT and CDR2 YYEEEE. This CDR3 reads CASSPSVRAADTQYF. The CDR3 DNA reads TGTGCCAGCTCTCCATCGGTAAGGGCGGCAGATACGCAGTATTTT.

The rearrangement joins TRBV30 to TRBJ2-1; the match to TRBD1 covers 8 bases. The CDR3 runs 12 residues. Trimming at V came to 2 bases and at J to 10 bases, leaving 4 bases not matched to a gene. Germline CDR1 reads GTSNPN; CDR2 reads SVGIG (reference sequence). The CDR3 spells CAWSTGTGEQFF. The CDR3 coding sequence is TGTGCCTGGAGTACAGGGACAGGAGAGCAGTTCTTC. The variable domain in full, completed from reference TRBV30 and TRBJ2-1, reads SQTIHQWPATLVQPVGSPLSLECTVEGTSNPNLYWYRQAAGRGLQLLFYSVGIGQISSEVPQNLSASRPQDRQFILSSKKLLLSDSGFYLCAWSTGTGEQFFGPGTRLTVL.